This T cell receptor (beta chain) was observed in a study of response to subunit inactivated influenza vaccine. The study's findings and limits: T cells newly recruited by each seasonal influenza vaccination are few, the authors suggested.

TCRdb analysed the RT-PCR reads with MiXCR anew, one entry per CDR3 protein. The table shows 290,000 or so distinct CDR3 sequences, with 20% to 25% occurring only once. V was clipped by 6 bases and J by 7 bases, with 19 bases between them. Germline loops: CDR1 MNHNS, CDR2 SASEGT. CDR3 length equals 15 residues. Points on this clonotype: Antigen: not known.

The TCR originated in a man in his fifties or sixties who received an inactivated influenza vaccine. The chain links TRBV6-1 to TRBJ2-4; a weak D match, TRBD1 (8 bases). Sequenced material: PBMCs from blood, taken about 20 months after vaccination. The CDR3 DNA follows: TGTGCCAGCAGACCCAGCGGGACAGGAGGGAACATTCAGTACTTC. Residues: CASRPSGTGGNIQYF.